Each of the 14 T cell receptor beta chains below was sequenced from the same sample in a study of cytomegalovirus exposure and HLA in healthy donors. Assay used: immunoSEQ multiplex PCR; TCRdb lists only in-frame clones, some missing. Among about 220,000 clones listed, around four fifths were seen once. Specimen: PBMCs. The source of these receptors is a woman aged 25-40 years in good health and CMV-seropositive.

The gene calls are TRBV9 and TRBJ1-4, with TRBD1 as a possible D gene (5 bases). From germline, CDR1 is SGDLS and CDR2 YYNGEE. The V end lost 3 bases, the J end lost 0 bases, and 12 bases lay between the germline ends. The CDR3 runs 16 residues. CDR3 protein: CASSGYGGTTNEKLFF. CDR3 bases: TGTGCCAGCAGCGGGTATGGGGGGACAACTAATGAAAAACTGTTTTTT.

The V and J genes are TRBV9 and TRBJ2-7, with unresolved D. Germline-derived CDR1 and CDR2 are SGDLS and YYNGEE. The CDR3 totals 16 residues. With 1 base removed from V and 5 bases from J, the gap between germline ends came to 19 bases. CDR3 amino acids: CASSVSFRETPHEQYF. CDR3 in DNA: TGTGCCAGCAGCGTAAGTTTTAGGGAAACACCCCACGAGCAGTACTTC.

The chain couples TRBV27 to TRBJ2-7; D tentatively reads TRBD1 or TRBD2 (5 bases each). Trimming removed 3 bases at V and 3 bases at J, with 15 bases between. The CDR3 extends over 15 amino acids. The germline gives CDR1 MNHEY, CDR2 SMNVEV (reference sequence). The CDR3 region is CASSFTREYVYEQYF. The CDR3 DNA reads as TGTGCCAGCAGTTTTACCAGGGAGTATGTCTACGAGCAGTACTTC.

The CDR3 nucleotides are TGCGCCAGCAGCCTACAGCCAACACCTTACTACGAGCAGTACTTC. As protein: CASSLQPTPYYEQYF. The chain employs TRBV4-1 and TRBJ2-7; D gene unclear. Trimming took 4 bases from V and 3 from J, leaving 16 bases between them. The germline CDR1 and CDR2 sequences are MGHRA and YSYEKL. CDR3 length equals 15 residues.

This chain uses TRBV2 with TRBJ2-7, with 13 positions matching TRBD2. CDR1 SNHLY and CDR2 FYNNEI come from the germline V gene. CDR3 length: 15 residues. With V trimmed by 6 bases and J by 3 bases, 5 bases remained unmatched. In nucleotides, the CDR3 is TGTGCCAGCAGAGAGAGACTAGCGGGGGGCTACGAGCAGTACTTC. Protein: CASRERLAGGYEQYF.

The chain recombines TRBV4-1 with TRBJ2-7; D perhaps matches TRBD1 (6 bases). The germline V and J ends were trimmed by 0 bases and 4 bases, with 10 bases remaining between them. This CDR3 spans 14 amino acids. Germline loops: CDR1 MGHRA, CDR2 YSYEKL. CDR3 nucleotide sequence: TGCGCCAGCAGCCAAGATATAACAGGGTACGAGCAGTACTTC. Amino acid sequence: CASSQDITGYEQYF.

The chain employs TRBV19 and TRBJ1-1; a weak D match, TRBD1 (6 bases). Germline lookup yields CDR1 LNHDA and CDR2 SQIVND (reference sequence). Trimming took 3 bases from V and 4 from J, leaving 12 bases between them. There are 14 residues in the CDR3. This chain's CDR3 is CASSIGGGSTEAFF. CDR3 in DNA: TGTGCCAGTAGTATCGGGGGCGGAAGCACTGAAGCTTTCTTT.

CDR3 in DNA: TGTGCAAGTCGCTTAGCGCCGGAGTTCCCCTACGAGCAGTACTTC. It encodes CASRLAPEFPYEQYF. The chain employs TRBV12-2 and TRBJ2-7; TRBD2 is taken as the D call from the table, unchecked against the DNA. TRBV12-2 is listed as a pseudogene. The CDR3 has 15 amino acids.

The rearrangement uses TRBV6-1 and TRBJ1-2; maybe TRBD1 (5 bases). The CDR3 extends over 14 amino acids. The V gene lost 6 bases and the J gene lost 6 bases, with 17 bases spanning the gap. Germline lookup yields CDR1 MNHNS and CDR2 SASEGT. CDR3 sequence reads: CASSLTRGRDGYTF. The CDR3 nucleotides read TGTGCCAGCAGCCTCACCCGGGGCAGGGATGGCTACACCTTC.

This chain uses TRBV5-1 with TRBJ1-4, with unresolved D. CDR1 is SGHRS and CDR2 is YFSETQ in the germline V gene. The CDR3 covers 14 residues. The V and J ends lost 4 bases and 4 bases respectively, with 11 bases between them. CDR3 DNA sequence: TGCGCCAGCAGCCGACCCGGGTTTAATGAAAAACTGTTTTTT. Its protein is CASSRPGFNEKLFF.

The chain uses TRBV11-2 and TRBJ1-2; unclear D gene. The CDR3 runs to 13 residues. Germline CDR1 SGHAT, CDR2 FQNNGV. V was cut by 1 base and J by 6 bases, with 9 bases left in between. As DNA, the CDR3 is TGTGCCAGCAGCTTAGTTACCGACGATGGCTACACCTTC. It specifies CASSLVTDDGYTF.

The chain uses TRBV7-6 and TRBJ1-5; no clear D gene. The CDR3 totals 14 residues. Trimming shortened V by 5 bases and J by 3 bases, and 11 bases separated the two germline ends. Germline loops: CDR1 SGHVS, CDR2 FNYEAQ. CDR3 sequence (DNA): TGTGCCAGCAGCCCCGGCGGGTACAATCAGCCCCAGCATTTT. Amino acids: CASSPGGYNQPQHF.

With regard to this clone: The same CDR3 is also encoded by other DNA sequences in this sample. This rearrangement joins TRBV29-1 to TRBJ1-1, with D tentatively TRBD1 (5 bases). CDR1 and CDR2 from the germline V gene are SQVTM and ANQGSEA. Between the trimmed V and J ends, which lost 6 bases and 3 bases, there was a span of 5 bases. The CDR3 is made up of 10 amino acids. CDR3 nucleotides: TGCAGCGTGGGGGACACTGAAGCTTTCTTT. Its protein is CSVGDTEAFF.

The chain links TRBV27 to TRBJ2-2; 9 bases align to TRBD2. Germline loops: CDR1 MNHEY, CDR2 SMNVEV (reference sequence). This CDR3 region has 15 residues. With 5 bases clipped from V and 4 bases from J, the junction kept 5 bases outside the gene matches. The CDR3 here is CASSPTSGVTGELFF. CDR3 bases: TGTGCCAGCAGTCCGACTAGCGGAGTCACCGGGGAGCTGTTTTTT.